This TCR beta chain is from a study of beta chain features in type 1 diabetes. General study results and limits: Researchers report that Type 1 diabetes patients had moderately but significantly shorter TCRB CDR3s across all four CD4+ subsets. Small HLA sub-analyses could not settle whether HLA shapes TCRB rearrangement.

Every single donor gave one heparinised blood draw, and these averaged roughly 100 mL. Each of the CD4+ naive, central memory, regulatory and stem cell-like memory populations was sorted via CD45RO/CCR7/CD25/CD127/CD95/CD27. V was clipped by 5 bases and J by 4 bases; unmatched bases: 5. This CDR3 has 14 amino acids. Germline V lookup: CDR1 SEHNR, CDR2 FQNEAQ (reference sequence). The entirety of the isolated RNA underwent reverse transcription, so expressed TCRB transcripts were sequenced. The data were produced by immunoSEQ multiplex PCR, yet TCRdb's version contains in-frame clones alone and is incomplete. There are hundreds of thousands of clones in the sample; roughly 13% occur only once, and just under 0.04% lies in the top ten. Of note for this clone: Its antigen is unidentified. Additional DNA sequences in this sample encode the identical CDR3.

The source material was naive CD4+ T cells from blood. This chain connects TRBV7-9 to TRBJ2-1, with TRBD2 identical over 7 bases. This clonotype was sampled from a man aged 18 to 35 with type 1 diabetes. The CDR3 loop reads CASSLGTTYNEQFF. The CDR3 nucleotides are TGTGCCAGCAGCCTGGGGACTACTTACAATGAGCAGTTCTTC.